This T cell receptor (beta chain) is drawn from a study of T-cell reconstitution after alpha-beta-depleted transplantation in children. Findings of the study overall: Most T-cell counts and diversity one year after the transplant came from T cells that were newly produced. About two months after transplant, alpha-beta T cells reportedly came from several hundred expanded graft clones.

The CDR3 extends over 13 amino acids. Germline CDR1 is GTSNPN and CDR2 is SVGIG (reference sequence). Trimming left V 0 bases short and J 4 bases short, with 9 bases between. Unique molecular identifiers were used in preparing the TCRbeta library. TCRdb ran MiXCR on the PCR reads and lists one entry per CDR3 protein. The table shows 450,000 to 600,000 distinct CDR3 sequences, with about 10% occurring only once. This clonotype was recorded at least ten times. Its target is unknown. This TCR was recovered from a child between 2 and 9 years old with inherited bone marrow failure, due to receive a stem cell transplant. The sample was PBMCs, taken before TCRalphabeta/CD19-depleted stem cell transplant. The rearrangement uses TRBV30 and TRBJ1-1; D ambiguous. CDR3 coding DNA: TGTGCCTGGAGTGTTCAAAGGTCCACTGAAGCTTTCTTT. This encodes CAWSVQRSTEAFF.